The T cell receptor (beta chain) described here comes from a study of T cells expressing NK-cell markers. Study details: The TCR beta repertoires were obtained from sorted CD3+CD56+NKG2C+, CD3+CD56+NKG2C- and CD3+CD56-NKG2C+ T cells. Findings of the study overall: Of the CD8+ T cell pool in about 6 donors, about 1.0-7.5% was accounted for by dominant NKG2C+ clonotypes. It was still unclear whether expanded NKG2C+ T cell clones were HCMV specific.

Points on this clonotype: The target antigen is unknown.

Generation of TCR beta cDNA was performed by 5'RACE template switching incorporating UMIs. TCRdb reprocessed the 5' RACE reads, keeping one entry per CDR3 protein, no DNA. The sample totals about 460,000 distinct CDR3 sequences. The sequenced material came from blood T cells: a sorted CD56 or NKG2C T cell subset, CD4+ or CD8+ T cells, or bulk PBMC T cells (not recorded which). The origin of this receptor is a woman aged 45-65 years in good health.

The CDR3 sequence: CASSFPAEGSAKQYF. The chain couples TRBV12-3 or TRBV12-4 to TRBJ2-7. The CDR3 contains 15 residues.